This TCR beta chain was recorded in a study of shared clonotypes between healthy human individuals. Study-wide results and limits: Represented genetic and exposure-history diversity was restricted by having few donors. Approximately 5% of naive CD4 clonotypes were shared across a handful of donors.

Regarding this clone: Its antigen is undetermined.

Naive CD8 cells, CD45RO-negative and positively selected for CCR7, excluded terminally differentiated effector memory CD45RA+ cells. Trimming took off 8 bases at V and 7 bases at J, with 7 bases between the two ends. The CDR3 is 10 residues long. Per germline, CDR1 SGHTA and CDR2 FQGNSA. A deep-level run was used for the assay. Measured with immunoSEQ multiplex PCR; TCRdb has only the in-frame clones, and not every one. The table records 760,000 or so clones, around 96% of them present only once. The receptor was isolated from a man aged 30 to 39 in good health. V gene TRBV7-2 combines with J gene TRBJ2-3, with D unresolved. The sequenced sample consisted of naive CD8+ T cells sorted from blood. The CDR3 loop reads CASARNTQYF. The CDR3 DNA follows: TGTGCCAGCGCACGAAATACGCAGTATTTT.